The present T cell receptor (beta chain) was sequenced within a study of T cell responses to AZD1222 COVID-19 vaccine. Study conclusions and caveats: Only six AZD1222 recipients tested seropositive at baseline. Every sample of the repertoires postdated the peak T cell response.

As concerns this clone: No antigen is known for it.

The table came from immunoSEQ multiplex PCR; TCRdb's copy has only in-frame clones and leaves some out. The table records fewer than 90,000 clones, 70% to 90% of them present only once. This TCR was sampled from an adult in good health. The starting material was peripheral blood, obtained on day 0 of AZD1222 vaccination.

The CDR3 DNA reads as TGTGCCAGCAGCTTCGGACAGGGGAACACTGAAGCTTTCTTT. Translation: CASSFGQGNTEAFF. The V and J genes are TRBV11-2 and TRBJ1-1; 8 nucleotides match TRBD1. The CDR3 sequence is 14 residues long. V shed 3 bases and J 1 base; nucleotides not matched to a gene: 1. Germline V gives CDR1 SGHAT, CDR2 FQNNGV.